This T cell receptor beta chain comes out of a study of a mutant IDH1 vaccine in newly diagnosed glioma. Overall study context: The study started vaccination 4-6 weeks after radiotherapy alone, or with temozolomide cycles.

The study's findings and limits: Detectable vaccine-induced immune responses arose in about 92% of patients.

The time point here: week 47, end of study. A single vaccine dose contained 300 ug of mutant IDH1 20-mer peptide, and topical imiquimod was used with it. V dropped 2 bases and J dropped 4; count of bases not matched to a gene: 7. Germline V lookup: CDR1 SGHTS, CDR2 YDEGEE. This CDR3 spans 15 amino acids. As to this clone: What it recognizes is unknown.

Assay used: immunoSEQ multiplex PCR; TCRdb lists only in-frame clones, some missing. The sample includes tens of thousands of clones, approximately 79% of them seen just once. This TCR was sampled from a man aged 18 to 29 with glioma. Some clones in this sample may be carry-over from other donors' samples. The source material was PBMCs, sampled from a glioma patient whose treatment included an IDH1 peptide vaccine. The chain recombines TRBV5-8 with TRBJ2-3; 7 nucleotides match TRBD1. The CDR3 DNA reads as TGTGCCAGCAGCTTCCCCCTGACAGGGTCAGATACGCAGTATTTT. Its translation: CASSFPLTGSDTQYF.